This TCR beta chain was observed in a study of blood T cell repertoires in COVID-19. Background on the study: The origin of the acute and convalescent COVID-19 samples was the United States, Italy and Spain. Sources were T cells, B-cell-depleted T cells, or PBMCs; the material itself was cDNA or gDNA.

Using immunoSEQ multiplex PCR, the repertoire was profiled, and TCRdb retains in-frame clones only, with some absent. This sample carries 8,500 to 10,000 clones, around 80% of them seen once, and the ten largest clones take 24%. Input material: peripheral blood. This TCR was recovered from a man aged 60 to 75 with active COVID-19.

In nucleotides, the CDR3 is TGTGCCAGCAGCCCAACGACAGCCTATGGCTACACCTTC. It is translated as CASSPTTAYGYTF. The rearrangement uses TRBV7-8 and TRBJ1-2, with a possible D match to TRBD1 (5 bases). The CDR3 contains 13 residues. In germline, CDR1 is SGHVS, CDR2 FQNEAQ. V shed 5 bases and J shed 4 bases, with 11 bases lying between them.